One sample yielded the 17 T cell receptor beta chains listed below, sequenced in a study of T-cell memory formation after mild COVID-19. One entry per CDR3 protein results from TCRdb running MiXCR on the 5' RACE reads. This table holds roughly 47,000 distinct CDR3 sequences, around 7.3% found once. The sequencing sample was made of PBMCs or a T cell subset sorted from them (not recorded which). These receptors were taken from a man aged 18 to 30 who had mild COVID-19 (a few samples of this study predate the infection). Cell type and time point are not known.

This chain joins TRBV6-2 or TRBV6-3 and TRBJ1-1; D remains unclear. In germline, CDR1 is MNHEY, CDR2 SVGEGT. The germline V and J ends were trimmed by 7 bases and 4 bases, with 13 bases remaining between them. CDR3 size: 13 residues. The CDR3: CASTQTVPTEAFF. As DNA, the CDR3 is TGTGCCAGCACCCAGACGGTCCCCACTGAAGCTTTCTTT.

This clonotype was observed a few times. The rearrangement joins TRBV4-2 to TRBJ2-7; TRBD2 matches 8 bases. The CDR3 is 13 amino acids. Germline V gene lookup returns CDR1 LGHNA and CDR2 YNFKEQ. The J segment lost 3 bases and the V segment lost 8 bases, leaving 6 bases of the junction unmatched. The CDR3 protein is CASGAGDVYEQYF. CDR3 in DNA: TGTGCCAGCGGAGCGGGGGATGTCTACGAGCAGTACTTC.

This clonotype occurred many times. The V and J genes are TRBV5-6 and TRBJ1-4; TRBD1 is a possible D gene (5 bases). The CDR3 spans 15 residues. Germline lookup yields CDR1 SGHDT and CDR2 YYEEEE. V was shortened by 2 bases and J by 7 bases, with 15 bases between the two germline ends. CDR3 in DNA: TGTGCCAGCAGCTTCTTATCCAGGGACGGTGAAAAACTGTTTTTT. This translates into CASSFLSRDGEKLFF.

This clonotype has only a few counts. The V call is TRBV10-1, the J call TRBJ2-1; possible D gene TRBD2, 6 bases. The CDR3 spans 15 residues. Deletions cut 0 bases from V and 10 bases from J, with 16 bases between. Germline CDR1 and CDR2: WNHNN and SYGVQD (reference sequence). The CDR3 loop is CASSESSGVLGEQFF. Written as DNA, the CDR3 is TGCGCCAGCAGTGAGTCGTCGGGGGTCTTAGGAGAGCAGTTCTTC.

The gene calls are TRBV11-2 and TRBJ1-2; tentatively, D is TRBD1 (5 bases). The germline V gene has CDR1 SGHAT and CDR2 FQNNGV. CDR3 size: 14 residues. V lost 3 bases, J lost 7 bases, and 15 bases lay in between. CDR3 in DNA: TGTGCCAGCAGCTTCCCGACGAGGGGACGTGGCTACACCTTC. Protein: CASSFPTRGRGYTF.

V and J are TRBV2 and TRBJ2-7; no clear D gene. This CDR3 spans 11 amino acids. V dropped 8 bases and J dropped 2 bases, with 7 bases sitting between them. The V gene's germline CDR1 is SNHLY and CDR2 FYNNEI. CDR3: CASGPPYEQYV. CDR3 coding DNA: TGTGCCAGCGGCCCCCCCTACGAGCAGTACGTC.

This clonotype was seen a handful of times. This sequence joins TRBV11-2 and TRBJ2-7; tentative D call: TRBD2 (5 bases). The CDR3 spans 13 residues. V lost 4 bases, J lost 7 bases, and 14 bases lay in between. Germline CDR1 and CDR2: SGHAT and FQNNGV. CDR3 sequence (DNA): TGTGCCAGCAGCTGGGTGGATTCGGGAGAGCAGTACTTC. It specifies CASSWVDSGEQYF. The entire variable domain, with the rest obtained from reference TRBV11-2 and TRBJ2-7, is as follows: EAGVAQSPRYKIIEKRQSVAFWCNPISGHATLYWYQQILGQGPKLLIQFQNNGVVDDSQLPKDRFSAERLKGVDSTLKIQPAKLEDSAVYLCASSWVDSGEQYFGPGTRLTVT.

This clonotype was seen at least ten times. The CDR3 spells CSARNPGSSYEQYF. The CDR3 bases are TGCAGTGCTAGGAATCCGGGGTCCTCCTACGAGCAGTACTTC. This chain links TRBV20-1 with TRBJ2-7; a possible D gene is TRBD2 (5 bases). The V gene's germline CDR1 is DFQATT and CDR2 SNEGSKA (reference sequence). The germline V and J ends were trimmed by 3 bases and 0 bases, with 12 bases remaining between them. The CDR3 contains 14 residues.

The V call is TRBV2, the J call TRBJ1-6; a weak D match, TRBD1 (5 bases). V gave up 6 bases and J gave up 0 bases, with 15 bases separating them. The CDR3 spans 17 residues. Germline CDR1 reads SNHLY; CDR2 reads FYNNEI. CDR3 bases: TGTGCCAGCAGGGGGACCGAACGGAACTCCTATAATTCACCCCTCCACTTT. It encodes CASRGTERNSYNSPLHF.

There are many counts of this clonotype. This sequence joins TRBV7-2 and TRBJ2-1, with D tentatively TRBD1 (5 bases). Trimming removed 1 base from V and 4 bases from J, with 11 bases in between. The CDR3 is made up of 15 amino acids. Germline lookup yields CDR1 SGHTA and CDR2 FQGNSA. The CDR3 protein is CASSLDAGHYNEQFF. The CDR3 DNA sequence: TGTGCCAGCAGCTTAGATGCAGGGCATTACAATGAGCAGTTCTTC.

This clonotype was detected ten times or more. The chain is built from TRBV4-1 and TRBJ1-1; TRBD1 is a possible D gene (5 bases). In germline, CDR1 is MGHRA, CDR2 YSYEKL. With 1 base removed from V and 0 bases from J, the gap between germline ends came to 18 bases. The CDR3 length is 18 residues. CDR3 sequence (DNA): TGCGCCAGCAGCCAAGTCCCGGGGGGGTTATCCATGAACACTGAAGCTTTCTTT. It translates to CASSQVPGGLSMNTEAFF.

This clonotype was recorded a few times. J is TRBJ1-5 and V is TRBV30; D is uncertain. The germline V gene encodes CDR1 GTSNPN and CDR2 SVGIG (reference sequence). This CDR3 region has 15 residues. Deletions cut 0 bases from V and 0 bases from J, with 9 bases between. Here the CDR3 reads CAWSVGSGSNQPQHF. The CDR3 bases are TGTGCCTGGAGTGTAGGATCGGGTAGCAATCAGCCCCAGCATTTT. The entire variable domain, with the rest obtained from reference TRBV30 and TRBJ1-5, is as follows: SQTIHQWPATLVQPVGSPLSLECTVEGTSNPNLYWYRQAAGRGLQLLFYSVGIGQISSEVPQNLSASRPQDRQFILSSKKLLLSDSGFYLCAWSVGSGSNQPQHFGDGTRLSIL.

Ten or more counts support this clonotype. The CDR3 bases are TGTGCCAGCAGCGCTCAAGAGACCCAGTACTTC. It is translated as CASSAQETQYF. This sequence joins TRBV5-6 and TRBJ2-5; D uncertain. The CDR3 has 11 amino acids. Germline lookup yields CDR1 SGHDT and CDR2 YYEEEE. V was cut by 4 bases and J by 2 bases, with 3 bases left in between.

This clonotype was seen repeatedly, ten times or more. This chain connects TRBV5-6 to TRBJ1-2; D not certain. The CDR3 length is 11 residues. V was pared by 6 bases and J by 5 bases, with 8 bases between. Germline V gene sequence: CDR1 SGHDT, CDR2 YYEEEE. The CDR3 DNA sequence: TGTGCCAGCACGAGAGGGTATGGCTACACCTTC. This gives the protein CASTRGYGYTF.

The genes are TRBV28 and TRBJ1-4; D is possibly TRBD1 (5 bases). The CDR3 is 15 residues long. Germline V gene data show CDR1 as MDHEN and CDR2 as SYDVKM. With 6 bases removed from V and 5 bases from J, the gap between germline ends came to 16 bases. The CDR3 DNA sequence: TGTGCCAGCAGGGGGTACGGGGGGATGAATGAAAAACTGTTTTTT. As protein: CASRGYGGMNEKLFF.

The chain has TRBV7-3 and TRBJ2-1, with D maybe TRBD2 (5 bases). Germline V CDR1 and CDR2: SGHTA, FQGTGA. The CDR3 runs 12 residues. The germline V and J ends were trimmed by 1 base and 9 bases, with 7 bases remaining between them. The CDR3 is CASSLSEGEQFF. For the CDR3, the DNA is TGTGCCAGCAGCTTAAGCGAGGGTGAGCAGTTCTTC.

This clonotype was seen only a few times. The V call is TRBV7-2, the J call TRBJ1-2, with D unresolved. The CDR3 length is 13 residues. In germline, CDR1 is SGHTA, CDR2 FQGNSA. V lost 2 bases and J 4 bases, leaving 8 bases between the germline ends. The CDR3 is CASSLSGPYGYTF. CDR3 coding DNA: TGTGCCAGCAGCTTATCTGGCCCCTATGGCTACACCTTC.